These T cell receptor beta chains were read from a single sample in a study of blood T cell repertoires in COVID-19. Measured with immunoSEQ multiplex PCR; TCRdb has only the in-frame clones, and not every one. The top ten clones hold 1.5% of a sample with 200,000 to 300,000 clones, around 87% of them seen once. Source material: peripheral blood. Source of these receptors: a woman in her forties who had recovered from COVID-19. Each CDR3 is given with its conserved first and last residue. The D gene is left open where the match is weak. The size of a clone is reported for some rows only, either as once, few or many, or as a class for expanded clones.

D	size	V	J	CDR3	DNA
-	-	TRBV5-1	TRBJ2-3	CASSLVSGGDSQYTQYF	TGCGCCAGCAGCTTGGTTTCCGGGGGTGACTCCCAGTATACGCAGTATTTT
TRBD1	-	TRBV19	TRBJ1-5	CASRVGQNSNQPQHF	TGTGCCAGTAGGGTGGGACAGAATAGCAATCAGCCCCAGCATTTT
-	-	TRBV13	TRBJ2-7	CASSPTQGVSYEQYF	TGTGCCAGCAGCCCGACACAAGGGGTCTCCTACGAGCAGTACTTC
TRBD1	once	TRBV10-1	TRBJ2-3	CASFRDRFFPPSSTDTQYF	TGCGCCAGCTTCCGGGACAGGTTTTTCCCTCCTTCTAGCACAGATACGCAGTATTTT
TRBD2	-	TRBV5-1	TRBJ2-2	CASHHRTSATGELFF	TGCGCCAGCCACCATAGGACTAGCGCCACCGGGGAGCTGTTTTTT
TRBD1	-	TRBV27	TRBJ2-6	CASSRKYLTGAGANVLTF	TGTGCCAGCAGTCGAAAATACCTGACAGGGGCTGGGGCCAACGTCCTGACTTTC
-	-	TRBV7-9	TRBJ1-5	CASSLVRSTGSNQPQHF	TGTGCCAGCAGCCTAGTTCGATCGACAGGTAGCAATCAGCCCCAGCATTTT
-	-	TRBV3-1/TRBV3-2	TRBJ1-1	CASSQLAGAEAFF	TGTGCCAGCAGCCAACTGGCGGGAGCTGAAGCTTTCTTT
-	-	TRBV21-1	TRBJ1-2	CASSNGNRGIYGYTF	TGTGCCAGCAGCAACGGTAACAGGGGTATCTATGGCTACACCTTC
-	-	TRBV5-1	TRBJ1-2	CASSLVGQDPFPNYGYTF	TGCGCCAGCAGCTTGGTTGGCCAGGATCCCTTTCCTAACTATGGCTACACCTTC
-	-	TRBV11-2	TRBJ2-5	CASSLGLGQIQETQYF	TGTGCCAGCAGCTTAGGACTAGGGCAAATACAAGAGACCCAGTACTTC
-	once	TRBV10-2	TRBJ2-7	CASSRTVPNYEQYF	TGCGCCAGCAGTCGAACGGTCCCGAATTACGAGCAGTACTTC
TRBD1	once	TRBV29-1	TRBJ2-2	CSGRQGNTGELFF	TGCAGCGGCCGACAGGGGAACACCGGGGAGCTGTTTTTT
TRBD1	many	TRBV18	TRBJ2-3	CASSGTGEDTQYF	TGTGCCAGCTCAGGTACAGGGGAAGATACGCAGTATTTT
-	-	TRBV6-5	TRBJ1-1	CACRTQENTEAFF	TGTGCCTGTCGAACGCAGGAGAACACTGAAGCTTTCTTT
-	once	TRBV29-1	TRBJ1-2	CSVVGGSLYGYTF	TGCAGCGTTGTAGGAGGTTCACTCTATGGCTACACCTTC
-	-	TRBV24-1	TRBJ2-3	CATSDPTGTDTQYF	TGTGCCACCAGTGATCCAACAGGCACAGATACGCAGTATTTT
-	-	TRBV4-1	TRBJ2-5	CASSQEFFRETQYF	TGCGCCAGCAGCCAAGAGTTTTTCAGAGAGACCCAGTACTTC